This TCR beta chain was observed in a study of cytomegalovirus exposure and HLA in healthy donors. Across the study: Genotyping showed approximately 81% of 398 donors falling in the Caucasian-associated ancestry cluster.

Germline lookup yields CDR1 MNHNS and CDR2 SASEGT. Trimming cost V 5 bases and J 6 bases; bases outside gene matches: 10. This CDR3 region has 15 residues. PCR was performed using 60 Vbeta and 13 Jbeta primers. The method was immunoSEQ multiplex PCR; TCRdb's version includes in-frame clones alone and lacks a portion of them. Seen here are around 120,000 clones, roughly 80% observed once, and the top ten hold approximately 5.3%. Points on this clone: Its specificity is not known.

Study conclusions and caveats: Later analysis demonstrated an association between a missense DCLRE1C variant and TCR beta V- and J-gene trimming. A later analysis showed HLA-associated TCR beta chains outstripping equally common others in clonal expansion. The investigators catalogued under 200 TCR beta chains as cytomegalovirus-associated.

The V and J genes are TRBV6-1 and TRBJ1-5, with TRBD1 matching over 7 bases. Sequences were obtained from PBMCs. This sequence was found in a female donor in good health and CMV-seropositive. The CDR3 sequence is CASSPDRASGQPQHF. As DNA, the CDR3 is TGTGCCAGCAGTCCTGACAGGGCGTCGGGTCAGCCCCAGCATTTT.